The present T cell receptor beta chain was sequenced within a study of cytomegalovirus exposure and HLA in healthy donors. Study results and caveats: The authors considered a cluster of highly shared sequence variants likely to be a sequencing artifact. By a later analysis, the bulk of CMV-associated TCR beta chains appeared HLA-restricted. As a later analysis showed, several of the most significant clusters appeared to be linked to common viral pathogens.

13 Jbeta primers and 60 Vbeta primers were used for the PCR. TCRdb keeps only in-frame clones here, not all; method: immunoSEQ multiplex PCR. The sample consists of over 35,000 clones, roughly 47% of them appearing once. This clone has more than one count but fewer than ten. Its antigen remains unidentified. CDR3 length: 18 amino acids. The V end was cut by 3 bases, the J end by 4 bases, with 19 bases between. Germline V gene data show CDR1 as LNHDA and CDR2 as SQIVND (reference sequence). The receptor's source is a human donor in good health. J is TRBJ2-6 and V is TRBV19; TRBD2 is a possible D gene (7 bases). The sample was PBMCs. The DNA of the CDR3 is TGTGCCAGTAGTATGGTAGCGGGCCGGGGGGCCGGGGCCAACGTCCTGACTTTC. As protein: CASSMVAGRGAGANVLTF.